The clone carrying this T cell receptor (beta chain) was recorded many times. Antigen specificity is unknown. This entry comes from a study of T cells in Graves' hyperthyroidism and ophthalmopathy. Points from the study as a whole: Most thyroid clonotypes that were expanded above 0.001 also turned up in blood.

Germline V gives CDR1 DFQATT, CDR2 SNEGSKA (reference sequence). V lost 3 bases and J lost 2, with 10 bases in between. The CDR3 is 13 residues long. RNA transcripts served as the template for amplifying TCR beta CDR3 regions. TCR CDR3 underwent first-round RT-PCR with the HTBI primer set. From the multiplex PCR reads, TCRdb called clonotypes with MiXCR, one entry per CDR3 protein. The sample has over 250,000 distinct CDR3 sequences, under 30% seen once. Patients aged 18 to 65 had newly diagnosed hyperthyroidism of under 2 months' duration. Uncontrolled infection, other autoimmune disease, pregnancy or lactation led to exclusion. Each diagnosis was grounded in clinical symptoms, serum thyroxine and TRAb, thyroid ultrasound, and orbital computed tomography.

The sequence derives from a man aged 40-49 years with Graves' hyperthyroidism that later progressed to Graves' ophthalmopathy. Sequencing was done on a sample of blood. The chain joins TRBV20-1 to TRBJ1-2; tentatively, D is TRBD1 (5 bases). CDR3 region: CSASVGGNYGYTF. The DNA of the CDR3 is TGCAGTGCTAGTGTGGGGGGAAACTATGGCTACACCTTC.